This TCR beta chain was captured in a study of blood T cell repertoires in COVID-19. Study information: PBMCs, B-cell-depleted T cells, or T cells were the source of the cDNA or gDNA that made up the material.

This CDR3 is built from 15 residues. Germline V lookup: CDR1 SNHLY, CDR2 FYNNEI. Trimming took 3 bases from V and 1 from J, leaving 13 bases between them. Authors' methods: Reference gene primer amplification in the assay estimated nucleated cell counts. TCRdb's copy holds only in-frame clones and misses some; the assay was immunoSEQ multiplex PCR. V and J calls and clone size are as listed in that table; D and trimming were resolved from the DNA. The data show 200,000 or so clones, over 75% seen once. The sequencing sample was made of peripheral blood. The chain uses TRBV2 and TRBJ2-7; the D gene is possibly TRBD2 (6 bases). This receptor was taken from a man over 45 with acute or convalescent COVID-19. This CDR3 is CASSDLEGWSYEQYF. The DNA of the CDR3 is TGTGCCAGCAGTGACCTGGAGGGATGGTCCTACGAGCAGTACTTC.